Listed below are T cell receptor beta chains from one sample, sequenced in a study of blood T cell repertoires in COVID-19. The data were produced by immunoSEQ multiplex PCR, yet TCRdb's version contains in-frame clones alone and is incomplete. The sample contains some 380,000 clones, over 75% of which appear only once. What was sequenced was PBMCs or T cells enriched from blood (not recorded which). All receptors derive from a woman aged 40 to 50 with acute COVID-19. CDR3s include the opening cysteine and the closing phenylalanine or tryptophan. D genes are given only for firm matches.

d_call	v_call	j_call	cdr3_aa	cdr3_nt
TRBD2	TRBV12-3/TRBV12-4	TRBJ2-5	CASRRGGGETQYF	TGTGCCAGCAGGCGGGGGGGCGGTGAGACCCAGTACTTC
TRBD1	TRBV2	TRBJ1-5	CASSDGQGNNQPQHF	TGTGCCAGCAGTGACGGACAGGGCAACAATCAGCCCCAGCATTTT
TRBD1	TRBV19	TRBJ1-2	CASKPPAGGWNYGYTF	TGTGCCAGTAAGCCCCCGGCAGGGGGTTGGAACTATGGCTACACCTTC
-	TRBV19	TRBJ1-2	CASSIPNSYGYTF	TGTGCCAGTAGTATTCCTAATTCCTATGGCTACACCTTC
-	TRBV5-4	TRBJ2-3	CASSLPRVDTQYF	TGTGCCAGCAGCTTGCCTCGGGTGGATACGCAGTATTTT
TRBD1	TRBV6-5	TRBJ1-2	CASSWGQDYGYTF	TGTGCCAGCAGTTGGGGACAGGACTATGGCTACACCTTC
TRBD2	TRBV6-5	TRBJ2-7	CASSYSGGAWSYEQYF	TGTGCCAGCAGTTACTCGGGAGGGGCTTGGAGCTACGAGCAGTACTTC
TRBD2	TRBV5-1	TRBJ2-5	CASSLAPAGGAETQYF	TGCGCCAGCAGCTTGGCCCCAGCGGGGGGTGCAGAGACCCAGTACTTC
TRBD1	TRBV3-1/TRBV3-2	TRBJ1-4	CASSLGTGGENEKLFF	TGTGCCAGCAGCCTGGGGACAGGGGGCGAGAATGAAAAACTGTTTTTT
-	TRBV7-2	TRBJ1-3	CASSKQQGPGNTIYF	TGTGCCAGCAGCAAACAACAGGGACCTGGAAACACCATATATTTT
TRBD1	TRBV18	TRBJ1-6	CASTRDRSNSPLHF	TGTGCCAGCACCCGGGACAGGTCTAATTCACCCCTCCACTTT
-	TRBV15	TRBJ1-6	CATSRDARANSPLHF	TGTGCCACCAGCAGAGATGCCAGGGCTAATTCACCCCTCCACTTT
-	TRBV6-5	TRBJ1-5	CASSYRQDSNQPQHF	TGTGCCAGCAGTTACCGGCAGGATAGCAATCAGCCCCAGCATTTT
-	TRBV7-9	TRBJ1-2	CASSSGYGYTF	TGTGCCAGCAGCTCCGGCTATGGCTACACCTTC
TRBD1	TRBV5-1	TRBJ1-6	CASSPRRQGRFYNSPLHF	TGCGCCAGCAGCCCCAGACGACAGGGGAGATTCTATAATTCACCCCTCCACTTT
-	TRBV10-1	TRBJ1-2	CASSPLPGRRTGYTF	TGCGCCAGCAGTCCCCTTCCGGGAAGGCGCACTGGCTACACCTTC